The rows below give T cell receptor beta chains drawn from one sample of a study of post-analysis software for immune sequencing data. MiXCR was run by TCRdb on the PCR reads, yielding one entry per CDR3 protein. Of hundreds of thousands of distinct CDR3 sequences listed, around 40% are singletons. The specimen was blood. The origin of the receptors is a girl aged 10 to 17 with multiple sclerosis. Each CDR3 is given with its conserved first and last residue. A D gene is named only where the DNA matches it firmly. Not every row has a clone size; where given, it reads once, few, many or a size class.

TRBV24-1	TRBJ1-2	.	.	TGTGCCACCAGTGATCCCCCCGGGGATGGCTACACCTTC	CATSDPPGDGYTF
TRBV29-1	TRBJ2-1	TRBD2	.	TGCAGCGTCAACCCCTCCGGGACTAGAGGCGATGAGCAGTTCTTC	CSVNPSGTRGDEQFF
TRBV29-1	TRBJ2-1	.	.	TGCAGCGTTCTACCGGGATCAAGCTCCTACAATGAGCAGTTCTTC	CSVLPGSSSYNEQFF
TRBV13	TRBJ2-7	.	.	TGTGCCAGCAGCCGTCTAACGGGGATTACCTACGAGCAGTACTTC	CASSRLTGITYEQYF
TRBV12-3/TRBV12-4	TRBJ2-5	.	once	TGTGCCAGCATCCGGGCTAGCAGTTACAATGAGCAGTACTTC	CASIRASSYNEQYF
TRBV5-1	TRBJ2-7	TRBD1	.	TGCGCCAGCAGCTTGGATTCGGGACAGGGGTACGAGCAGTACTTC	CASSLDSGQGYEQYF
TRBV12-3/TRBV12-4	TRBJ2-1	TRBD2	.	TGTGCCAGCAGCCTTAGAGCGGGAGGGCCCCTTGATGAGCAGTTCTTC	CASSLRAGGPLDEQFF
TRBV20-1	TRBJ1-1	.	few	TGCAGTGCTACCTGGACGGTGAACACTGAAGCTTTCTTT	CSATWTVNTEAFF
TRBV20-1	TRBJ1-1	.	few	TGCAGTGCTAGCCCTCCGGCAGTCAACACTGAAGCTTTCTTT	CSASPPAVNTEAFF
TRBV7-8	TRBJ2-7	.	.	TGTGCCAGCAGCCCGACAGCCATCTCCTACGAGCAGTACTTC	CASSPTAISYEQYF
TRBV6-5	TRBJ2-7	.	.	TGTGCCAGCAGCAATACTAAGGGGGCCTACGAGCAGTACTTC	CASSNTKGAYEQYF
TRBV6-5	TRBJ2-3	.	few	TGTGCCAGCAGTGACCCAGGGGCAGATACGCAGTATTTT	CASSDPGADTQYF
TRBV5-5	TRBJ1-1	TRBD1	few	TGTGCCAGCAGCTTGGGTCGGGGACAGGGATTAATCGAAGCTTTCTTT	CASSLGRGQGLIEAFF
TRBV4-1	TRBJ2-1	.	.	TGCGCCAGCAGCCAACGGACTCCGTCCTACAATGAGCAGTTCTTC	CASSQRTPSYNEQFF
TRBV12-3/TRBV12-4	TRBJ2-1	TRBD2	.	TGTGCCAGCAGTTTAGGGTGGGCTAGCGGGAGGGCCGGGAATGAGCAGTTCTTC	CASSLGWASGRAGNEQFF
TRBV29-1	TRBJ2-5	.	few	TGCAGCGTCGATACGGAGACCCAGTACTTC	CSVDTETQYF
TRBV4-1	TRBJ2-5	.	.	TGCGCCAGCAGCCAAGTGGAACAAGAGACCCAGTACTTC	CASSQVEQETQYF
TRBV7-6	TRBJ2-7	TRBD2	.	TGTGCCAGCAGCTCCATAGCGGGGGGGTTCTACGAGCAGTACTTC	CASSSIAGGFYEQYF
TRBV10-3	TRBJ2-1	TRBD2	.	TGTGCCATCCATCGGGGGGGTGAGCAGTTCTTC	CAIHRGGEQFF
TRBV13	TRBJ2-7	.	few	TGTGCCAGCGGCTACAGTTTCTACGAGCAGTACTTC	CASGYSFYEQYF
TRBV5-1	TRBJ1-1	.	.	TGCGCCAGCAGCTTGGAAGGGTTTTATACTGAAGCTTTCTTT	CASSLEGFYTEAFF
TRBV7-2	TRBJ2-1	.	few	TGTGCCAGCAGCTTAGTGGCCGGCTCGGGCCGCGCAGTGTTCTTC	CASSLVAGSGRAVFF
TRBV6-6	TRBJ2-2	.	.	TGTGCCAGCAGAACCATAGAGTCCCTGTCCGGGGAGCTGTTTTTT	CASRTIESLSGELFF
TRBV29-1	TRBJ2-6	TRBD2	few	TGCAGCGTTGCCCACCGGGGGGGTTACTCTGGGGCCAACGTCCTGACTTTC	CSVAHRGGYSGANVLTF
TRBV12-3/TRBV12-4	TRBJ2-7	.	many	TGTGCCAGCAGCTCGGGACCGTCCTACGAGCAGTACTTC	CASSSGPSYEQYF
TRBV5-1	TRBJ2-7	TRBD2	.	TGCGCCAGCAGCTTTTCCGGGAGGGATCGCGGCGAGCAGTACTTC	CASSFSGRDRGEQYF
TRBV5-1	TRBJ2-7	TRBD1	many	TGCGCCAGCAACATGGACAGGGGAGGCGACGAGCAGTACTTC	CASNMDRGGDEQYF
TRBV7-6	TRBJ1-1	TRBD1	few	TGTGCCAGCAGCTTACGCGACAGGGGGAACACTGAAGCTTTCTTT	CASSLRDRGNTEAFF
TRBV7-6	TRBJ2-1	.	.	TGTGCCAGCAGCCCTGGACCGACCATCTCTTACAATGAGCAGTTCTTC	CASSPGPTISYNEQFF
TRBV6-5	TRBJ1-2	.	.	TGTGCCAGCAGTTACGTTCGGAACTATGGCTACACCTTC	CASSYVRNYGYTF
TRBV20-1	TRBJ1-1	.	few	TGCAGTGCTAGAGATTCAGGTCGCACTGAGGCTTTCTTT	CSARDSGRTEAFF
TRBV5-5	TRBJ2-3	.	.	TGTGCCAGCAGCGGGGGGTGGGGGGCTTCCACAGATGCGCAGTATTTT	CASSGGWGASTDAQYF
TRBV13	TRBJ1-1	.	.	TGTGCCAGCAGCTCGCCGGCTCGGCGAGAGGCTTTCTTT	CASSSPARREAFF
TRBV10-3	TRBJ1-2	.	few	TGTGCCATCAGTGACTCGACAGGAGCGGTCTATGGCTACACCTTC	CAISDSTGAVYGYTF
TRBV5-1	TRBJ2-7	.	.	TGCGCCAGCAGCCCGTCGGGACTCAGGAACTACGAGCAGTACTTC	CASSPSGLRNYEQYF
TRBV24-1	TRBJ2-1	TRBD2	.	TGTGCCACCAGTGACCCTTTAGCGGGGGCCACGAAGCAGTTCTTC	CATSDPLAGATKQFF
TRBV4-2	TRBJ2-2	.	few	TGTGCCAGCAGCCAAGACATGGGAACCGGGGAGCTGTTTTTT	CASSQDMGTGELFF
TRBV4-1	TRBJ2-1	TRBD2	.	TGCGCCAGCGGCCAAGGACTAGACCGTAACTTCTACAATGAGCAGTTCTTC	CASGQGLDRNFYNEQFF
TRBV6-1	TRBJ2-1	TRBD1	.	TGTGCCAGCACCCAAGACAGGGGGCCCTACAATGAGCAGTTCTTC	CASTQDRGPYNEQFF
TRBV21-1	TRBJ2-5	.	few	TGTGCCAGCAGCGGTTCTCTTCAAGAGACCCAGTACTTC	CASSGSLQETQYF
TRBV12-3/TRBV12-4	TRBJ2-1	.	.	TGTGCCAGCACCTACCGGGGGCGAGGGGATGAGCAGTTCTTC	CASTYRGRGDEQFF
TRBV12-3/TRBV12-4	TRBJ2-1	TRBD2	few	TGTGCCAGCAGTCAGGGAGGGCTTCGCTCCTACAATGAGCAGTTCTTC	CASSQGGLRSYNEQFF
TRBV4-1	TRBJ2-5	.	once	TGCGCCAGCAGCCATTCCAGGAGGGGTCAAGAGACCCAGTACTTC	CASSHSRRGQETQYF
TRBV30	TRBJ2-1	.	.	TGTGCCTGGAGTGTCGGGCCGCAGAGTCAGTTCTTC	CAWSVGPQSQFF
TRBV20-1	TRBJ1-1	TRBD1	.	TGCAGTGCTAGAACAGGGGGCACTGAAGCTTTCTTT	CSARTGGTEAFF
TRBV7-8	TRBJ2-6	TRBD1	.	TGTGCCAGCAGCCTAGGGACAGGTCGTTCTGGGGCCAACGTCCTGACTTTC	CASSLGTGRSGANVLTF
TRBV28	TRBJ2-3	TRBD2	.	TGTGCCAGCAAACTAGCGGGAGATACGCAGTATTTT	CASKLAGDTQYF
TRBV5-5	TRBJ1-5	.	.	TGTGCCAGCACCCAAGATGCAGGGAGCGTCAATCAGCCCCAGCATTTT	CASTQDAGSVNQPQHF
TRBV6-4	TRBJ2-4	.	once	TGTGCCAGCAGTGCCGGGGTTCTAGCCAAAAACATTCAGTACTTC	CASSAGVLAKNIQYF
TRBV7-2	TRBJ2-3	.	.	TGTGCCAGCAGCCTACTGACAGTTTCTAGCACAGATACGCAGTATTTT	CASSLLTVSSTDTQYF
TRBV20-1	TRBJ1-1	.	.	TGCAGTGGTGCGCGGGCGGGCGATGAGGCTGAAGCTTTCTTT	CSGARAGDEAEAFF
TRBV6-2/TRBV6-3	TRBJ2-5	.	.	TGTACCAGCAGTCCCCTAGATGGAGGGGGGGCCTTGGAGACCCAGTACTTC	CTSSPLDGGGALETQYF
TRBV19	TRBJ2-7	.	few	TGTGCCAGTAGTATGGACATGTCCTACGAGCAGTACTTC	CASSMDMSYEQYF
TRBV5-1	TRBJ2-1	.	.	TGCGCCAGCGGCTCGGACAGCTCCTACAATGAGCAGTTCTTC	CASGSDSSYNEQFF
TRBV3-1	TRBJ2-7	.	.	TGTGCCAGCAGCCAAGGAGGGGGAACCTACGAGCAGTACTTC	CASSQGGGTYEQYF
TRBV20-1	TRBJ1-6	.	.	TGCAGTGCTAGTGGCCCGGAAGATAATTCACCCCTCCACTTT	CSASGPEDNSPLHF